A single T cell receptor (beta chain) is shown here with its context. This entry comes from a study of cytomegalovirus exposure and HLA in healthy donors. The PCR ran on 60 Vbeta and 13 Jbeta primers. Method: immunoSEQ multiplex PCR; TCRdb's copy keeps in-frame clones and lacks some. The sample holds roughly 100,000 clones, 60% to 80% seen once. V lost 5 bases and J lost 2; bases outside the gene matches: 17. CDR3 length equals 18 residues. Germline V lookup: CDR1 SGHVS, CDR2 FQNEAQ. This TCR was sampled from a man between 60 and 75 years old in good health and CMV-seropositive. This sequence joins TRBV7-8 and TRBJ1-1; TRBD1 matches 7 bases. The sample comprised PBMCs. CDR3 DNA sequence: TGTGCCAGCAGCCTCACAGGGGAGAAAGGGAGGCAAAACACTGAAGCTTTCTTT. Its protein product is CASSLTGEKGRQNTEAFF.